Listed below are T cell receptor beta chains from one sample, sequenced in a study of shared clonotypes between healthy human individuals. The protocol was immunoSEQ multiplex PCR, while the TCRdb copy is restricted to in-frame clones and leaves out a portion. The data hold roughly 570,000 clones, with 95% to 98% observed a single time. The sequencing input was naive CD8+ T cells sorted from blood. Every receptor here comes from a man aged 30 to 45 in good health. The CDR3 runs from the conserved cysteine through the conserved F or W. The D gene is left open where the match is weak. Where a row states a size, it is once, few, many or the class of an expanded clone; other rows omit it.

TRBV7-3	TRBJ2-7	.	.	14	CASSFETIGYEQYF	TGTGCCAGCAGCTTCGAGACTATTGGGTACGAGCAGTACTTC
TRBV7-8	TRBJ2-3	.	TRBD2	16	CASSQPTSGATDTQYF	TGTGCCAGCAGCCAACCGACTAGCGGGGCCACAGATACGCAGTATTTT
TRBV5-6	TRBJ2-5	.	TRBD2	15	CASSLAGASGKSQYF	TGTGCCAGCAGCTTGGCCGGTGCTAGCGGGAAAAGCCAGTACTTC
TRBV7-9	TRBJ2-7	.	TRBD1	15	CASSVQGASDYEQYF	TGTGCCAGCAGTGTACAGGGGGCGAGCGACTACGAGCAGTACTTC
TRBV7-6	TRBJ2-5	.	TRBD2	14	CASSVLGTSPEVYF	TGTGCCAGCAGCGTACTTGGGACTAGCCCCGAAGTGTACTTC
TRBV11-3	TRBJ2-1	.	TRBD1	16	CASSLGQTGSGGEQFF	TGTGCCAGCAGCTTAGGTCAGACAGGGTCGGGCGGTGAGCAGTTCTTC
TRBV5-1	TRBJ2-7	.	.	15	CASSLEGITTYEQYF	TGCGCCAGCAGCTTGGAGGGCATTACGACCTACGAGCAGTACTTC
TRBV2	TRBJ1-5	once	.	14	CASSDVGSNQPQHF	TGTGCCAGCAGTGATGTGGGTAGCAATCAGCCCCAGCATTTT
TRBV13	TRBJ2-3	.	TRBD2	17	CASSSHLLAGSTDTQYF	TGTGCCAGCAGCTCCCATCTACTAGCGGGAAGTACAGATACGCAGTATTTT
TRBV6-5	TRBJ1-2	.	.	12	CASSSGPYGYTF	TGTGCCAGCAGTTCCGGGCCCTATGGCTACACCTTC
TRBV7-9	TRBJ2-2	.	TRBD1	16	CASSRPGQTNTGELFF	TGTGCCAGCAGTAGACCGGGACAGACGAACACCGGGGAGCTGTTTTTT
TRBV7-9	TRBJ1-1	once	.	15	CASTPAEQRPTEAFF	TGTGCCAGCACCCCTGCGGAACAAAGGCCCACTGAAGCTTTCTTT
TRBV7-2	TRBJ2-1	.	TRBD2	18	CASSPNAASGLSGNEQFF	TGTGCCAGCAGCCCAAATGCGGCTAGCGGGCTTTCTGGAAATGAGCAGTTCTTC
TRBV6-5	TRBJ2-2	.	.	15	CASSYSSAATGELFF	TGTGCCAGCAGTTACTCGTCAGCCGCCACCGGGGAGCTGTTTTTT
TRBV6-1	TRBJ2-1	.	.	16	CASSEDLGGGYNEQFF	TGTGCCAGCAGTGAAGATTTAGGTGGGGGCTACAATGAGCAGTTCTTC
TRBV7-9	TRBJ2-1	.	TRBD2	16	CASSLASGGRVNEQFF	TGTGCCAGCAGCTTAGCGAGTGGCGGGAGGGTTAATGAGCAGTTCTTC
TRBV7-9	TRBJ2-2	once	.	14	CASRTSGGSGELFF	TGTGCCAGCAGAACTTCCGGCGGCTCAGGGGAGCTGTTTTTT
TRBV15	TRBJ1-5	.	TRBD1	14	CATSYRGFNQPQHF	TGTGCCACCAGCTACAGGGGCTTCAATCAGCCCCAGCATTTT
TRBV7-9	TRBJ2-1	.	.	15	CASSLTWEAINEQFF	TGTGCCAGCAGCTTAACGTGGGAGGCCATCAATGAGCAGTTCTTC
TRBV23-1	TRBJ2-2	.	TRBD2	17	CASRLGLAGGFPGELFF	TGCGCCAGCAGACTCGGACTAGCGGGAGGGTTCCCCGGGGAGCTGTTTTTT
TRBV2	TRBJ2-1	.	TRBD2	15	CASSWTSGNYNEQFF	TGTGCCAGCTCCTGGACTAGCGGGAACTACAATGAGCAGTTCTTC
TRBV6-1	TRBJ2-7	.	TRBD2	14	CASSLGLDPGEQYF	TGTGCCAGCAGTCTTGGACTAGATCCGGGCGAGCAGTACTTC
TRBV5-1	TRBJ2-1	once	TRBD2	15	CASSPGLAGDNEQFF	TGCGCCAGCAGCCCCGGACTAGCGGGCGACAATGAGCAGTTCTTC
TRBV7-2	TRBJ1-3	.	.	13	CASREDSGNTIYF	TGTGCCAGCAGAGAAGACTCTGGAAACACCATATATTTT
TRBV7-9	TRBJ2-2	.	TRBD1	15	CASSPRTGEAGELFF	TGTGCCAGCAGCCCTCGGACAGGAGAGGCCGGGGAGCTGTTTTTT
TRBV2	TRBJ2-5	.	.	13	CAISGWGGRSQYF	TGTGCCATCTCGGGTTGGGGCGGCAGGTCCCAGTACTTC
TRBV5-4	TRBJ2-7	.	.	15	CASSLSSGASYEQYF	TGTGCCAGCAGCCTTAGTAGCGGAGCCTCCTACGAGCAGTACTTC
TRBV5-1	TRBJ2-3	once	.	14	CASSLEKGTDTQYF	TGCGCCAGCAGCTTGGAAAAGGGCACAGATACGCAGTATTTT
TRBV7-9	TRBJ2-5	once	TRBD1	17	CASSRLGQGPIDETQYF	TGTGCCAGCAGCCGGCTGGGACAGGGCCCCATTGACGAGACCCAGTACTTC
TRBV5-1	TRBJ2-1	.	.	15	CASSFRDGPYNEQFF	TGCGCCAGCAGCTTCCGGGACGGGCCCTACAATGAGCAGTTCTTC
TRBV7-7	TRBJ2-7	once	TRBD1	15	CASSEGQGNSYEQYF	TGTGCCAGCAGCGAAGGACAGGGAAACTCCTACGAGCAGTACTTC
TRBV27	TRBJ2-2	.	.	18	CASSSLRTGLGNTGELFF	TGTGCCAGCAGTTCTCTCCGTACAGGGTTAGGTAACACCGGGGAGCTGTTTTTT
TRBV18	TRBJ2-7	once	TRBD2	15	CASSPLAGEAYEQYF	TGTGCCAGCTCACCGCTAGCGGGAGAAGCTTACGAGCAGTACTTC
TRBV5-6	TRBJ2-6	.	.	16	CASSYRINSGANVLTF	TGTGCCAGCAGCTACCGCATAAACTCTGGGGCCAACGTCCTGACTTTC
TRBV27	TRBJ1-5	.	TRBD1	16	CASRGTDPNSNQPQHF	TGTGCCAGCAGAGGGACAGACCCGAATAGCAATCAGCCCCAGCATTTT
TRBV7-9	TRBJ2-7	once	.	14	CASSSGLQRDEQYF	TGTGCCAGCAGCTCGGGACTCCAGCGAGACGAGCAGTACTTC
TRBV7-9	TRBJ1-1	.	.	19	CASSFGPGGSSAMNTEAFF	TGTGCCAGCAGCTTCGGTCCCGGTGGGTCCTCCGCCATGAACACTGAAGCTTTCTTT
TRBV25-1	TRBJ2-7	.	.	15	CASSNRDGVFYEQYF	TGTGCCAGCAGTAACCGGGACGGAGTTTTTTACGAGCAGTACTTC
TRBV27	TRBJ1-1	.	TRBD1	16	CASRPLGQGLNTEAFF	TGTGCCAGCAGACCCCTAGGACAGGGGTTAAACACTGAAGCTTTCTTT
TRBV15	TRBJ1-2	.	TRBD1	15	CATSRTGALVDGYTF	TGTGCCACCAGCAGGACAGGGGCATTAGTAGATGGCTACACCTTC
TRBV7-2	TRBJ2-3	.	.	16	CASSPSGTTGTDTQYF	TGTGCCAGCAGCCCGTCCGGGACGACTGGGACAGATACGCAGTATTTT
TRBV5-1	TRBJ2-2	once	.	15	CASSLVGANTGELFF	TGCGCCAGCAGCTTGGTAGGGGCCAACACCGGGGAGCTGTTTTTT
TRBV28	TRBJ1-1	.	TRBD1	15	CASSPWDRGNTEAFF	TGTGCCAGCAGTCCCTGGGACAGGGGGAACACTGAAGCTTTCTTT
TRBV6-7	TRBJ2-7	.	.	11	CAPPGSYEQYF	TGTGCCCCGCCAGGCTCCTACGAGCAGTACTTC
TRBV29-1	TRBJ2-1	.	TRBD2	14	CSVPPAGVYNEQFF	TGCAGCGTCCCCCCAGCGGGAGTGTACAATGAGCAGTTCTTC
TRBV27	TRBJ1-5	.	.	14	CASSLGGTGQPQHF	TGTGCCAGCAGTTTAGGGGGAACGGGTCAGCCCCAGCATTTT
TRBV6-1	TRBJ2-7	.	.	16	CASSERGETSFYEQYF	TGTGCCAGCAGTGAAAGGGGTGAGACATCTTTCTACGAGCAGTACTTC
TRBV29-1	TRBJ2-7	.	TRBD2	13	CSVVLAGDYEQYF	TGCAGCGTTGTACTAGCGGGAGATTACGAGCAGTACTTC
TRBV5-1	TRBJ2-1	.	TRBD1	13	CASSGTGVNEQFF	TGCGCCAGCAGTGGGACAGGGGTTAATGAGCAGTTCTTC
TRBV7-9	TRBJ2-7	few	TRBD2	17	CASSGTSGRSLTYEQYF	TGTGCCAGCAGCGGGACTAGCGGGAGGTCCCTCACCTACGAGCAGTACTTC
TRBV28	TRBJ2-7	.	.	14	CASSPPRLTYEQYF	TGTGCCAGCAGTCCTCCCCGCCTGACCTACGAGCAGTACTTC
TRBV7-9	TRBJ2-7	.	.	15	CASSLGQLKSYEQYF	TGTGCCAGCAGCTTAGGGCAGCTGAAGTCCTACGAGCAGTACTTC